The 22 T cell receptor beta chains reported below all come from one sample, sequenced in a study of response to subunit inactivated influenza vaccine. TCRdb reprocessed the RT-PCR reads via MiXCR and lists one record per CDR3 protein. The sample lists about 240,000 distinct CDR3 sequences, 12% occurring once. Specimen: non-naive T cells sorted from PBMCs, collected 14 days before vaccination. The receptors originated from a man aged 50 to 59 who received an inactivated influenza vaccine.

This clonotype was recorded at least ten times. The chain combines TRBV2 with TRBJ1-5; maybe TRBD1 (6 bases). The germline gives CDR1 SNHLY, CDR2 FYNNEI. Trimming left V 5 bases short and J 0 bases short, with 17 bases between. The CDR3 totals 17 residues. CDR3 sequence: CASSFGGRGYSNQPQHF. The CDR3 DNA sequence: TGTGCCAGCAGTTTTGGGGGCAGGGGCTATAGCAATCAGCCCCAGCATTTT.

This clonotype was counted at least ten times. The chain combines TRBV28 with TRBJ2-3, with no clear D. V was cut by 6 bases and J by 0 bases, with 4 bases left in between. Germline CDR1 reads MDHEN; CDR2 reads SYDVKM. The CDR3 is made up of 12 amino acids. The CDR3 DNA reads TGTGCCAGCAGCCGTAGCACAGATACGCAGTATTTT. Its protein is CASSRSTDTQYF.

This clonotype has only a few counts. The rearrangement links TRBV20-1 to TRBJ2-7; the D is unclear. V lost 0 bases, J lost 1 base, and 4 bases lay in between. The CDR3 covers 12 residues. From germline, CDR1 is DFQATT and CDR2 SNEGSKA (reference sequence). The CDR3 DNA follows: TGCAGTGCTAGAGAGACTTCCTACGAGCAGTACTTC. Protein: CSARETSYEQYF.

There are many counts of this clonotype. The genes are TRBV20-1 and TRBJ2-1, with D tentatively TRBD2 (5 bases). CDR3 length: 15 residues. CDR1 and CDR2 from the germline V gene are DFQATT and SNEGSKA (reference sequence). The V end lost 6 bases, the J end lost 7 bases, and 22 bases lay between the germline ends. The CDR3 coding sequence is TGCAGTGCCGAGTCTGGCAGTGGGAGTTTGAATGAGCAGTTCTTC. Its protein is CSAESGSGSLNEQFF.

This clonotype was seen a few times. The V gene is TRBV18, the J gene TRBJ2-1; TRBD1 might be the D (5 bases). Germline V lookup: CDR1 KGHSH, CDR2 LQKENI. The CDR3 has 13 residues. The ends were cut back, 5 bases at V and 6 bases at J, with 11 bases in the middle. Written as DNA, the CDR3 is TGTGCCAGCTCAATTAACAGGTTCAATGAGCAGTTCTTC. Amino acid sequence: CASSINRFNEQFF.

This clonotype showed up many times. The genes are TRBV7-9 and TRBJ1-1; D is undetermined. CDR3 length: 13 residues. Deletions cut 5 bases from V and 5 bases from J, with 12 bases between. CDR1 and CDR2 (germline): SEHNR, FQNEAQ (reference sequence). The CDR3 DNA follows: TGTGCCAGCAGCGAGGAAGGAATTACTGAAGCTTTCTTT. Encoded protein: CASSEEGITEAFF. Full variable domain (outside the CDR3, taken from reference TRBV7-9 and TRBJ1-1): DTGVSQNPRHKITKRGQNVTFRCDPISEHNRLYWYRQTLGQGPEFLTYFQNEAQLEKSRLLSDRFSAERPKGSFSTLEIQRTEQGDSAMYLCASSEEGITEAFFGQGTRLTVV.

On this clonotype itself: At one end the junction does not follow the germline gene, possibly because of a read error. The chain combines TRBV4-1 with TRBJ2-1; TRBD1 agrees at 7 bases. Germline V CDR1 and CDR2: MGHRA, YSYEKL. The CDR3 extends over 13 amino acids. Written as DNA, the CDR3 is TGTGCCAGCAGCCCCGGGACAGTCAATGAGCAGTTCTTC. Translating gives CASSPGTVNEQFF.

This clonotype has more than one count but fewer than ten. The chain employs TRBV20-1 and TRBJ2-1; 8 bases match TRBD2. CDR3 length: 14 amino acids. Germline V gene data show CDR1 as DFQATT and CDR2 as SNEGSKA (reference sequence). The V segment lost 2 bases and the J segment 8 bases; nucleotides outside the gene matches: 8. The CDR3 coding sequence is TGCAGTGCTAGATCTAAGCGGGAGATCTATGAGCAGTTCTTC. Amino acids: CSARSKREIYEQFF.

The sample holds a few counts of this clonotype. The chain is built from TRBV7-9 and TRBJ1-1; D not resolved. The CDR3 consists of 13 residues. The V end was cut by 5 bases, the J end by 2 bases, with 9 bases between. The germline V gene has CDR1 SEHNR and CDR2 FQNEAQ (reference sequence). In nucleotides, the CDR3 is TGTGCCAGCAGCCCGTGGGATAACACTGAAGCTTTCTTT. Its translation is CASSPWDNTEAFF.

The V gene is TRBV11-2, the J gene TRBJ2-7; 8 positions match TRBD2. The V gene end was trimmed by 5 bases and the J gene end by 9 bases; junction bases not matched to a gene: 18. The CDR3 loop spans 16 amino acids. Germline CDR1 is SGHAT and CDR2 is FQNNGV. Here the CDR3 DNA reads TGTGCCAGCAGCAGAAGGACTAGCTTTTCATTGGTCGTGCAGTACTTC. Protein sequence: CASSRRTSFSLVVQYF.

The CDR3: CASSFRQLTDTQYF. The DNA for the CDR3 is TGTGCCAGCAGTTTCCGCCAGCTCACAGATACGCAGTATTTT. V is TRBV12-3 or TRBV12-4 and J is TRBJ2-3; D remains ambiguous. The CDR3 totals 14 residues. Trimming stripped 3 bases from V and 2 bases from J, with 9 bases between.

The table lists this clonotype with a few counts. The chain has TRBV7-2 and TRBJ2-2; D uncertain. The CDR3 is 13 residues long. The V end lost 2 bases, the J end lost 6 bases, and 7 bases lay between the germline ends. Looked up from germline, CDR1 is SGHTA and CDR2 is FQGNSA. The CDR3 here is CASSLPVAGELFF. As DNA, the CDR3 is TGTGCCAGCAGCTTACCTGTAGCCGGGGAGCTGTTTTTT.

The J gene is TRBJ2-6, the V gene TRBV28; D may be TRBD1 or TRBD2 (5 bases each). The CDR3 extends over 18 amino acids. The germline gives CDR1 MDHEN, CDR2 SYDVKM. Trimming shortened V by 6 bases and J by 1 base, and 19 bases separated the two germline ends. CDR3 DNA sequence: TGTGCCAGCAGCCCCCCCCCGGGAAAGGGGTCTGGGGCCAACGTCCTGACTTTC. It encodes CASSPPPGKGSGANVLTF.

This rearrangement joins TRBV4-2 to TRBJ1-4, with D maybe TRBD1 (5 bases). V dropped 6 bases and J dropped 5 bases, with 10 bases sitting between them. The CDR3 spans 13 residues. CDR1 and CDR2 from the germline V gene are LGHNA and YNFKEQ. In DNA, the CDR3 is TGTGCCAGCAGTCGGGGGGGAAATGAAAAACTGTTTTTT. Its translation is CASSRGGNEKLFF.

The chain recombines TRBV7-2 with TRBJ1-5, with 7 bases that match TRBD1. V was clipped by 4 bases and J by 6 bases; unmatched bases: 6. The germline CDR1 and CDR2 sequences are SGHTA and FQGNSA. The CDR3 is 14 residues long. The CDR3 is CASSSGGIAQPQHF. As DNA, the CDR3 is TGTGCCAGCAGCTCAGGGGGGATCGCTCAGCCCCAGCATTTT.

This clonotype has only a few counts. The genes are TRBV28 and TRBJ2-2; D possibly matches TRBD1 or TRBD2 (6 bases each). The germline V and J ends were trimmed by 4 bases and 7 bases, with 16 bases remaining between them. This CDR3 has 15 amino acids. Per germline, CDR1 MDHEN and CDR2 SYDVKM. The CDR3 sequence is CASSSGGRMGGELFF. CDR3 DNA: TGTGCCAGCAGTTCTGGGGGGCGAATGGGCGGGGAGCTGTTTTTT.

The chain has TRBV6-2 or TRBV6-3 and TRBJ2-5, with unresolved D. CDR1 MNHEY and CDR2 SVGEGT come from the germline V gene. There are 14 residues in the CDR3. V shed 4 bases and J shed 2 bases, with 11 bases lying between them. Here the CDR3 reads CASSLGPMQETQYF. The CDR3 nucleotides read TGTGCCAGCAGTTTAGGACCGATGCAAGAGACCCAGTACTTC.

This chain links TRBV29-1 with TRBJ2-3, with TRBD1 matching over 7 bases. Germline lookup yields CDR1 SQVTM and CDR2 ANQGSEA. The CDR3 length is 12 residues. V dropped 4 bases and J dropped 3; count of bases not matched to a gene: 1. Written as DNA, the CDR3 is TGCAGCGTTGGGGGACAGACAGATACGCAGTATTTT. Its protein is CSVGGQTDTQYF.

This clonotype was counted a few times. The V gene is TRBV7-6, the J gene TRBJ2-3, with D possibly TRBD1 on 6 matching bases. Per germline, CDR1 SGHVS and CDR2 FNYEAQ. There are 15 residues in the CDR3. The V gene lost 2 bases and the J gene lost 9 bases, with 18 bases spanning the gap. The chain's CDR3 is CASSLLRLGGETQYF. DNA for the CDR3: TGTGCCAGCAGCTTACTTCGGCTAGGGGGAGAAACGCAGTATTTT.

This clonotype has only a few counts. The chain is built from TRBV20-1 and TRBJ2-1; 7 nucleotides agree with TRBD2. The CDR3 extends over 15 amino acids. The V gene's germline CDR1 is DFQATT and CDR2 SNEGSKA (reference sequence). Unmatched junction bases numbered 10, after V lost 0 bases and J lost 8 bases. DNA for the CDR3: TGCAGTGCTAGAGATGTTGCGGGAGTATCGGATGAGCAGTTCTTC. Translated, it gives CSARDVAGVSDEQFF.

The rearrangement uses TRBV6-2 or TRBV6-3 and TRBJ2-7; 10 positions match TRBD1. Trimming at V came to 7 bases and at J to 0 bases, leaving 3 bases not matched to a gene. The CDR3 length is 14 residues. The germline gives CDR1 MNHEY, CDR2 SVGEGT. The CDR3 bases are TGTGCCAGCAACGACAGGGGGCCCTCCTACGAGCAGTACTTC. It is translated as CASNDRGPSYEQYF.

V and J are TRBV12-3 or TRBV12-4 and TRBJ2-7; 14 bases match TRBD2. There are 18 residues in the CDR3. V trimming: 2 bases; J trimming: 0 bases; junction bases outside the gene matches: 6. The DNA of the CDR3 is TGTGCCAGCAGTTTAAAGGGACTAGCGGGAGTAGGCTCCTACGAGCAGTACTTC. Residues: CASSLKGLAGVGSYEQYF.